This TCR beta chain emerged from a study of spatial heterogeneity in lung cancer. Across the whole study: Averaged across combinations, each unique TCR and UMI pairing appeared more than ten times in raw reads, which were uncorrected.

From the 5' RACE reads, TCRdb called clonotypes with MiXCR, one entry per CDR3 protein. The table records about 11,000 distinct CDR3 sequences, 5.2% of them present only once. A note on this clonotype: Its target is unknown. Because this beta chain is a stray read in a library intended to capture alpha chains, its abundance should not be given much weight.

Findings and caveats of the study: Expanded TCRs that were ubiquitous or regional had counts tracking ubiquitous and regional nonsynonymous mutations, respectively. How many expanded intratumoral alpha and beta TCRs were present tracked the tumor mutation count, which was a count of nonsynonymous mutations.

CDR3 length: 15 residues. Germline V gene lookup returns CDR1 SGHAT and CDR2 FQNNGV. Trimming pared 5 bases from V and 5 bases from J, leaving 15 bases between. Time point described: sample taken at primary tumor resection. Donation came from about 72 patients with untreated early-stage non-small cell lung cancer. Extraction of whole RNA from tumor, nontumor lung or frozen PBMC preceded unsorted sequencing. The sequence came from a male donor with early-stage non-small cell lung cancer. The genes are TRBV11-2 and TRBJ2-2, with D possibly TRBD2 on 7 matching bases. The input for sequencing was lung tumor tissue, taken at surgery. CDR3 residues: CASSPGRGGTGELFF. The CDR3 DNA is TGTGCCAGCAGCCCCGGCAGGGGAGGGACCGGGGAGCTGTTTTTT.